Listed below are T cell receptor beta chains from one sample, sequenced in a study of early T cells in non-severe SARS-CoV-2 infection. TCRdb passed the 5' RACE reads through MiXCR, listing each CDR3 protein once. Counted here are 55,000 to 75,000 distinct CDR3 sequences, about 8.4% occurring once; the ten biggest clones make up approximately 3.1%. The specimen was whole blood. The receptors come from an adult who was a healthcare worker with PCR-confirmed SARS-CoV-2 infection or an uninfected control (not recorded which). The CDR3 runs from the conserved cysteine through the conserved F or W. D genes are given only for firm matches. Clone size is given for some rows only: seen once, a few or many times, or a class if the clone is expanded.

CDR3: CASGAGTTDTQYF; DNA: TGTGCCAGCGGGGCGGGAACCACAGATACGCAGTATTTT; D: NA; size: few; V: TRBV2; J: TRBJ2-3
CDR3: CSASASYNEQFF; DNA: TGCAGCGCCTCAGCGTCCTACAATGAGCAGTTCTTC; D: NA; size: many; V: TRBV29-1; J: TRBJ2-1
CDR3: CSARSAGEYNEQFF; DNA: TGCAGTGCTAGATCCGCGGGAGAGTACAATGAGCAGTTCTTC; D: TRBD2; size: NA; V: TRBV20-1; J: TRBJ2-1
CDR3: CASSLILAGDTVAGELFF; DNA: TGTGCCAGCAGCTTAATACTAGCGGGCGATACGGTTGCCGGGGAGCTGTTTTTT; D: TRBD2; size: NA; V: TRBV7-8; J: TRBJ2-2
CDR3: CSARMGLAAYEQYF; DNA: TGCAGTGCTCGAATGGGACTAGCGGCATACGAGCAGTACTTC; D: TRBD2; size: few; V: TRBV20-1; J: TRBJ2-7
CDR3: CASSEAFWDNEQFF; DNA: TGTGCCAGCAGTGAAGCTTTTTGGGACAATGAGCAGTTCTTC; D: NA; size: few; V: TRBV6-1; J: TRBJ2-1
CDR3: CASSLDQGRNNEQFF; DNA: TGTGCCAGCAGCCTCGATCAGGGGAGAAACAATGAGCAGTTCTTC; D: NA; size: NA; V: TRBV3-1; J: TRBJ2-1
CDR3: CASSQEGVGPDTQYF; DNA: TGTGCCAGCAGCCAAGAGGGGGTAGGCCCAGATACGCAGTATTTT; D: NA; size: few; V: TRBV14; J: TRBJ2-3
CDR3: CASSSRAGRETQYF; DNA: TGTGCCAGCAGCTCGCGAGCGGGAAGAGAGACCCAGTACTTC; D: TRBD2; size: NA; V: TRBV9; J: TRBJ2-5
CDR3: CASSAGTMVGETQYF; DNA: TGTGCCAGCAGTGCCGGGACCATGGTCGGAGAGACCCAGTACTTC; D: NA; size: NA; V: TRBV12-3/TRBV12-4; J: TRBJ2-5
CDR3: CASSQDISTDTQYF; DNA: TGTGCCAGCAGCCAAGATATCAGCACAGATACGCAGTATTTT; D: NA; size: few; V: TRBV3-1; J: TRBJ2-3
CDR3: CASSSTGDLWANVLTF; DNA: TGTGCCAGCAGCTCCACGGGGGACCTCTGGGCCAACGTCCTGACTTTC; D: NA; size: few; V: TRBV9; J: TRBJ2-6
CDR3: CSAPVGGSTDTQYF; DNA: TGCAGTGCGCCCGTGGGGGGGAGCACAGATACGCAGTATTTT; D: TRBD2; size: few; V: TRBV20-1; J: TRBJ2-3
CDR3: CASSPSPGGSYNEQFF; DNA: TGCGCCAGCAGCCCCTCCCCCGGGGGCTCCTACAATGAGCAGTTCTTC; D: NA; size: many; V: TRBV5-1; J: TRBJ2-1
CDR3: CASSSSTEIMNTEAFF; DNA: TGTGCCAGCAGTTCCTCGACAGAGATCATGAACACTGAAGCTTTCTTT; D: NA; size: many; V: TRBV28; J: TRBJ1-1
CDR3: CASSSWDSSGNTIYF; DNA: TGTGCCAGCAGCAGCTGGGATTCATCTGGAAACACCATATATTTT; D: NA; size: NA; V: TRBV7-6; J: TRBJ1-3
CDR3: CASSLAGANTGELFF; DNA: TGTGCCAGCAGCTTAGCAGGGGCGAACACCGGGGAGCTGTTTTTT; D: NA; size: NA; V: TRBV7-9; J: TRBJ2-2
CDR3: CASSMRAGIQETQYF; DNA: TGTGCCAGTAGTATGAGGGCCGGGATCCAAGAGACCCAGTACTTC; D: NA; size: few; V: TRBV19; J: TRBJ2-5
CDR3: CASSSGTAGQPQHF; DNA: TGTGCCAGCAGCTCCGGGACAGCCGGTCAGCCCCAGCATTTT; D: TRBD1; size: many; V: TRBV12-3/TRBV12-4; J: TRBJ1-5
CDR3: CASSLSSTGNSGNTIYF; DNA: TGTGCCAGCAGCTTGTCTTCCACAGGCAACTCTGGAAACACCATATATTTT; D: NA; size: NA; V: TRBV5-5; J: TRBJ1-3
CDR3: CASSFDSYTEAFF; DNA: TGTGCCAGCTCATTCGACAGTTACACTGAAGCTTTCTTT; D: NA; size: NA; V: TRBV18; J: TRBJ1-1
CDR3: CASSRGGPYEQYF; DNA: TGTGCCAGCAGTAGAGGGGGGCCCTACGAGCAGTACTTC; D: NA; size: many; V: TRBV28; J: TRBJ2-7
CDR3: CASRAPGNNSPLHF; DNA: TGTGCCAGCAGGGCGCCAGGGAATAATTCACCCCTCCACTTT; D: NA; size: many; V: TRBV25-1; J: TRBJ1-6
CDR3: CASSILPRGGYNEQFF; DNA: TGTGCCAGTAGTATCCTCCCTCGGGGGGGGTACAATGAGCAGTTCTTC; D: TRBD2; size: few; V: TRBV19; J: TRBJ2-1